The clone carrying this T cell receptor beta chain was detected ten times or more. The antigen is unknown. Amplicons of TCR beta CDR3 were generated from genomic DNA by two-round multiplex PCR. Every TRBV and TRBJ gene had its own specific primer in first-round PCR. Via MiXCR, TCRdb re-called the multiplex PCR reads, giving one row per CDR3 protein. The sample lists around 30,000 distinct CDR3 sequences, around 31% occurring once. These data belong to a study of prognosis after radiotherapy for stage I lung cancer. Looking at the study overall: Newly diagnosed primary stage I lung tumors occurred in about 13 patients, and oligometastatic NSCLC after surgical resection of the primary tumor occurred in 4 or 5. Operability status for all non-small cell lung cancer patients was recorded as medically inoperable.

Looked up from germline, CDR1 is SGHAT and CDR2 is FQNNGV. This CDR3 is built from 15 residues. Trimming left V 3 bases short and J 7 bases short, with 15 bases between. Findings and limits, study-wide: Patients without metastases reportedly showed TRBV and TRBJ gene usage unlike that of patients with metastases.

This rearrangement joins TRBV11-2 to TRBJ1-4; D might be TRBD1 (5 bases). The origin of this receptor is a donor of 50 years or more with non-small cell lung cancer. The sample here was PBMCs, taken before or after stereotactic body radiation therapy (not recorded which). The CDR3 is CASSLVGGIPEKLFF. The CDR3 nucleotides read TGTGCCAGCAGCTTGGTGGGGGGGATTCCTGAAAAACTGTTTTTT.